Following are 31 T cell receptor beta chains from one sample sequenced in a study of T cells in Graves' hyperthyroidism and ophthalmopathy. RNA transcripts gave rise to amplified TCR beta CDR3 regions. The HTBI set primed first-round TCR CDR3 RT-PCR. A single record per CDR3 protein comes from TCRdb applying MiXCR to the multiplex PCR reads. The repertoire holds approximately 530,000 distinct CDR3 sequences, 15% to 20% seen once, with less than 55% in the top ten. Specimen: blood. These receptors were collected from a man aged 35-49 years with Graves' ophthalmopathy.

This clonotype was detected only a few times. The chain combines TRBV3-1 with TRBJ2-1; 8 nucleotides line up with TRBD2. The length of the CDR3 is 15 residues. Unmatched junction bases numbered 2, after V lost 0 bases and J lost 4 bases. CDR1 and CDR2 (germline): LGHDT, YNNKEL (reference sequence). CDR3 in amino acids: CASSQELAVYNEQFF. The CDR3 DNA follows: TGTGCCAGCAGCCAAGAACTAGCGGTATACAATGAGCAGTTCTTC.

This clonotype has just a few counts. Here the CDR3 reads CASSPGTRDTGELFF. CDR3 nucleotide sequence: TGTGCCAGCAGTCCCGGGACTAGGGACACCGGGGAGCTGTTTTTT. V and J are TRBV28 and TRBJ2-2; 8 bases are shared with TRBD2. CDR1 and CDR2 (germline): MDHEN, SYDVKM. The CDR3 runs 15 residues. With 5 bases clipped from V and 3 bases from J, the junction kept 5 bases outside the gene matches.

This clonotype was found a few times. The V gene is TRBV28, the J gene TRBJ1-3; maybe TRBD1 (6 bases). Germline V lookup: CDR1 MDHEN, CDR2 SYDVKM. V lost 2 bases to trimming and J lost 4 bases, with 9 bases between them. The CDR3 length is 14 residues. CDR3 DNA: TGTGCCAGCAGTTTAGGGGGGCGAGGAAACACCATATATTTT. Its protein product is CASSLGGRGNTIYF.

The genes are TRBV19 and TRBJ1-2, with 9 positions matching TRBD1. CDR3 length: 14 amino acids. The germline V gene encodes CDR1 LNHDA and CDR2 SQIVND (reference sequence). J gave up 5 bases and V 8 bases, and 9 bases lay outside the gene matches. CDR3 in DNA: TGTGCCAGTGGCCAATCCGGGACAGGGTATGGCTACACCTTC. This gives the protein CASGQSGTGYGYTF.

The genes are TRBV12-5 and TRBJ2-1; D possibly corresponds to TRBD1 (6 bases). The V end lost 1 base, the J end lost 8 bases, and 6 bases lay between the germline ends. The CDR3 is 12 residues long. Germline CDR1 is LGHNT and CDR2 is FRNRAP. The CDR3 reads CASGLGTDEQFF. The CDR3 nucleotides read TGTGCTAGTGGTTTGGGGACAGATGAGCAGTTCTTC.

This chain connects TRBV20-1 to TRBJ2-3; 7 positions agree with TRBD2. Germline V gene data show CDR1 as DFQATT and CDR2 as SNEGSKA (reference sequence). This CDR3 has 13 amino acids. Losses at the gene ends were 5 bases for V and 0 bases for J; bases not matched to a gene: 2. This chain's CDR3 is CSAQRGSTDTQYF. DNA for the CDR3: TGCAGTGCTCAGCGGGGTAGCACAGATACGCAGTATTTT.

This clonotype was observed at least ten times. CDR3 nucleotide sequence: TGTGCCAGCAGTTTATACGACAGGGGAGTCTATGGCTACACCTTC. Residues: CASSLYDRGVYGYTF. This chain links TRBV28 with TRBJ1-2; 8 nucleotides match TRBD1. CDR3 length: 15 amino acids. With 1 base clipped from V and 4 bases from J, the junction kept 5 bases outside the gene matches. The germline gives CDR1 MDHEN, CDR2 SYDVKM.

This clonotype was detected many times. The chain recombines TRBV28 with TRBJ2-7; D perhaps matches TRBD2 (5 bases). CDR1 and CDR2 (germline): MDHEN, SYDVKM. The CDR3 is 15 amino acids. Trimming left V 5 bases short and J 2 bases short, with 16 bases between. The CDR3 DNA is TGTGCCAGCAGTCCTGAGCGGATACCCACCTACGAGCAGTACTTC. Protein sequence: CASSPERIPTYEQYF.

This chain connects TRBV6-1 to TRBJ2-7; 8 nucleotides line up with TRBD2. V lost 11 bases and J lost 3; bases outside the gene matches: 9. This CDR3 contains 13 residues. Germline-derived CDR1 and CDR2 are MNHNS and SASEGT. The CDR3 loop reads CAGSSGSGYEQYF. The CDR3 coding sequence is TGTGCCGGAAGCAGCGGGAGTGGCTACGAGCAGTACTTC.

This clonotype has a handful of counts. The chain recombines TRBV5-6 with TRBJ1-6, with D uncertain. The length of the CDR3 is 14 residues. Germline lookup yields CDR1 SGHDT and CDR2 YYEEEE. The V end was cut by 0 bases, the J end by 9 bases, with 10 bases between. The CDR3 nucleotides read TGTGCCAGCAGCTTGGGCCGGGGTGCTTCACCCCTCCACTTT. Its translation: CASSLGRGASPLHF.

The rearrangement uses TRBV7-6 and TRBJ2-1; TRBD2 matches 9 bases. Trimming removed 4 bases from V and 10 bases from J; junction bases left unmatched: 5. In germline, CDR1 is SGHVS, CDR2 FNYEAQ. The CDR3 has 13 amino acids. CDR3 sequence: CASSSTLAGEQFF. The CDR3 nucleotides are TGTGCCAGCAGCTCGACTCTAGCGGGAGAGCAGTTCTTC. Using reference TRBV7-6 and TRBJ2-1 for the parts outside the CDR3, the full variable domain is GAGVSQSPRYKVTKRGQDVALRCDPISGHVSLYWYRQALGQGPEFLTYFNYEAQQDKSGLPNDRFSAERPEGSISTLTIQRTEQRDSAMYRCASSSTLAGEQFFGPGTRLTVL.

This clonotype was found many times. For the CDR3, the DNA is TGTGCCAGCAAACCCCGGACTAGCGGGTCCTACGAGCAGTACTTC. Translated, it gives CASKPRTSGSYEQYF. The chain joins TRBV27 to TRBJ2-7, with TRBD2 matching 11 bases. V was clipped by 7 bases and J by 1 base; unmatched bases: 6. The CDR3 covers 15 residues. Germline CDR1 is MNHEY and CDR2 is SMNVEV (reference sequence).

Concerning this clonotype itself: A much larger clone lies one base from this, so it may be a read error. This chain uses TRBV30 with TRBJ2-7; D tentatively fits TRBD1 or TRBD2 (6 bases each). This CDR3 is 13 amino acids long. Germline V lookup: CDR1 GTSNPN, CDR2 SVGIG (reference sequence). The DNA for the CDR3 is TGTACCTGGAGTGTTAGGGGGGCATACGAGCAGTACTTC. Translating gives CTWSVRGAYEQYF.

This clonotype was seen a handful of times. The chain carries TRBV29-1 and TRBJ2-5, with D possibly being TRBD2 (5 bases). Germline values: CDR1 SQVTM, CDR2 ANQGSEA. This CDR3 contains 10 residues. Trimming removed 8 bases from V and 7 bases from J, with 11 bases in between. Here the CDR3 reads CSSREGTQYF. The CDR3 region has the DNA TGCAGCTCCCGAGAGGGGACCCAGTACTTC. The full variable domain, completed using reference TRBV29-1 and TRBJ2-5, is SAVISQKPSRDICQRGTSLTIQCQVDSQVTMMFWYRQQPGQSLTLIATANQGSEATYESGFVIDKFPISRPNLTFSTLTVSNMSPEDSSIYLCSSREGTQYFGPGTRLLVL.

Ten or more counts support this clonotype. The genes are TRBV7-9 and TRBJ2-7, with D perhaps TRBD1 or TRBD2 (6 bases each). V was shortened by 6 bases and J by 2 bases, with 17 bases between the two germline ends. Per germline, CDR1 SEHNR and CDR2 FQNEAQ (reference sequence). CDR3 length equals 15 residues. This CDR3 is CASSGLGASAYEQYF. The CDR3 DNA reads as TGTGCCAGCAGTGGTCTGGGGGCTAGCGCCTACGAGCAGTACTTC. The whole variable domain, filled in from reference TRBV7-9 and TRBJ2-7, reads DTGVSQNPRHKITKRGQNVTFRCDPISEHNRLYWYRQTLGQGPEFLTYFQNEAQLEKSRLLSDRFSAERPKGSFSTLEIQRTEQGDSAMYLCASSGLGASAYEQYFGPGTRLTVT.

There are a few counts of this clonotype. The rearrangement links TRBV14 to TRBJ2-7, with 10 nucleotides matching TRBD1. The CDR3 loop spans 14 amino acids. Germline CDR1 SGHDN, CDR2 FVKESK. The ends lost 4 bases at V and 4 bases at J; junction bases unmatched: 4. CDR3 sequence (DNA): TGTGCCAGCAGCCCGGGACAGGGGATGTACGAGCAGTACTTC. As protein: CASSPGQGMYEQYF.

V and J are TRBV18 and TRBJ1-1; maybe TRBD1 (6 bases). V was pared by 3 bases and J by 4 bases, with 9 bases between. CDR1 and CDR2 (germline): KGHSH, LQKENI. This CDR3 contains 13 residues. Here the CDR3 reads CASSPRGLTEAFF. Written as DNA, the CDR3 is TGTGCCAGCTCACCTCGGGGGCTCACTGAAGCTTTCTTT.

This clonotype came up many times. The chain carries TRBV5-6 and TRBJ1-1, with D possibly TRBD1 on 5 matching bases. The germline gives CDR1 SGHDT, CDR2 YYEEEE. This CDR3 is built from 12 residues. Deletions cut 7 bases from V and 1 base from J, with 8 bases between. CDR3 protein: CASGTANTEAFF. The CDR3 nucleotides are TGTGCCAGCGGGACGGCGAACACTGAAGCTTTCTTT.

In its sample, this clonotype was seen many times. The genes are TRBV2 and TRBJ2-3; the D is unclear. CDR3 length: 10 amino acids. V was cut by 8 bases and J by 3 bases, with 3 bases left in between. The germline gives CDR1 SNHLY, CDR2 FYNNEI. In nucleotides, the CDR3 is TGTGCCAGCTCAACAGATACGCAGTATTTT. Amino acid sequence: CASSTDTQYF. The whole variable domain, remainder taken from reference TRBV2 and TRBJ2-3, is EPEVTQTPSHQVTQMGQEVILRCVPISNHLYFYWYRQILGQKVEFLVSFYNNEISEKSEIFDDQFSVERPDGSNFTLKIRSTKLEDSAMYFCASSTDTQYFGPGTRLTVL.

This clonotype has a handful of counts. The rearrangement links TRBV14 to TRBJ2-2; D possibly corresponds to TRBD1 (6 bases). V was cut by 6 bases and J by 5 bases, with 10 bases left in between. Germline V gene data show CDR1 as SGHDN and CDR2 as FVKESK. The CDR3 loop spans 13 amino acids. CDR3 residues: CASRPRGTGELFF. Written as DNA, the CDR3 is TGTGCCAGCAGACCCAGGGGAACCGGGGAGCTGTTTTTT.

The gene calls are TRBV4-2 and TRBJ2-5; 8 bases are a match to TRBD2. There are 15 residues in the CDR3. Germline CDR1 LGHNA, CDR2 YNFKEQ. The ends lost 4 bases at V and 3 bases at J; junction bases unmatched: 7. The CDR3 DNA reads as TGTGCCAGCAGCCCCAAACGGGGGGGGGAAGAGACCCAGTACTTC. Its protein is CASSPKRGGEETQYF.

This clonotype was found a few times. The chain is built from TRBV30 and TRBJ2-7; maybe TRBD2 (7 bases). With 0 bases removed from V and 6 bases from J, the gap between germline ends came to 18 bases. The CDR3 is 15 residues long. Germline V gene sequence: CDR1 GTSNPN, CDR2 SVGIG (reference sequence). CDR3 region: CAWSVLGGALGEQYF. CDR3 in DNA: TGTGCCTGGAGTGTACTAGGGGGGGCGTTAGGCGAGCAGTACTTC.

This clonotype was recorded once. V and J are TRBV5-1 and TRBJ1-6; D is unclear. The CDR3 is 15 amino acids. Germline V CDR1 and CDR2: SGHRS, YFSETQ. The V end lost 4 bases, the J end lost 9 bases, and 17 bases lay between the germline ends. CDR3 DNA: TGCGCCAGCAGCCAGGACGGGAACCGGGGTTCACCCCTCCACTTT. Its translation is CASSQDGNRGSPLHF.

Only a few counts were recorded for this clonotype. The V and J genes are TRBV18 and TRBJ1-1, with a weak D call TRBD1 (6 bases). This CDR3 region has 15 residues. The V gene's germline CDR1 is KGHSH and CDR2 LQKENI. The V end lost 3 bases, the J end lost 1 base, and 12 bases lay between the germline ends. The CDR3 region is CASSPRQAQNTEAFF. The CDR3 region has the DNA TGTGCCAGCTCACCCCGACAGGCCCAGAACACTGAAGCTTTCTTT.

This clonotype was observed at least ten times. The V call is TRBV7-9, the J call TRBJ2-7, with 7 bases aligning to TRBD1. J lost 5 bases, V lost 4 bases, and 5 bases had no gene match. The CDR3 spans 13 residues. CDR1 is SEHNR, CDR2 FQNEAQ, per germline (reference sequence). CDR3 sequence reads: CASSYRQGHEQYF. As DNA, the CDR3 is TGTGCCAGCAGCTATCGACAGGGCCACGAGCAGTACTTC. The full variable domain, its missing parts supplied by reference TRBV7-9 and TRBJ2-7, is DTGVSQNPRHKITKRGQNVTFRCDPISEHNRLYWYRQTLGQGPEFLTYFQNEAQLEKSRLLSDRFSAERPKGSFSTLEIQRTEQGDSAMYLCASSYRQGHEQYFGPGTRLTVT.

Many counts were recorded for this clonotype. CDR3 DNA sequence: TGCGCCAGCAGCCTCGGGACTAGCGGGAAGGCACGGGAGACCCAGTACTTC. Translating it yields CASSLGTSGKARETQYF. J is TRBJ2-5 and V is TRBV5-1, with 13 bases lining up with TRBD2. There are 17 residues in the CDR3. Germline lookup yields CDR1 SGHRS and CDR2 YFSETQ. Trimming removed 4 bases from V and 5 bases from J; junction bases left unmatched: 11.

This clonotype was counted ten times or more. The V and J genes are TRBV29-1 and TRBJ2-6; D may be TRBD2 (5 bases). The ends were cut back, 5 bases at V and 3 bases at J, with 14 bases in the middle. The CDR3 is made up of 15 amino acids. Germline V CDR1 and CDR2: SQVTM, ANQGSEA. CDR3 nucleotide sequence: TGCAGCGTTCGAAAAGGCGGGCTTGGGGCCAACGTCCTGACTTTC. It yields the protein CSVRKGGLGANVLTF.

CDR3 amino acids: CASSLDHVGVDTQYF. DNA of the CDR3: TGTGCCAGCAGCTTAGATCACGTTGGGGTAGATACGCAGTATTTT. The chain uses TRBV11-2 and TRBJ2-3; D gene ambiguous. The ends were cut back, 0 bases at V and 5 bases at J, with 12 bases in the middle. CDR1 and CDR2 (germline): SGHAT, FQNNGV. The CDR3 is made up of 15 amino acids.

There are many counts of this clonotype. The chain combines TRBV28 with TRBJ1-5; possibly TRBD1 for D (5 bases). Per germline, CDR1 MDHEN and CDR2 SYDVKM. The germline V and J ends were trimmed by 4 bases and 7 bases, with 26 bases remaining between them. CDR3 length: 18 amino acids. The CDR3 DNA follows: TGTGCCAGCAGTTCGATGTGGGGGGGGACTCTTATGGGGCAGCCCCAGCATTTT. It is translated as CASSSMWGGTLMGQPQHF. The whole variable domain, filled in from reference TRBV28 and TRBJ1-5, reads DVKVTQSSRYLVKRTGEKVFLECVQDMDHENMFWYRQDPGLGLRLIYFSYDVKMKEKGDIPEGYSVSREKKERFSLILESASTNQTSMYLCASSSMWGGTLMGQPQHFGDGTRLSIL.

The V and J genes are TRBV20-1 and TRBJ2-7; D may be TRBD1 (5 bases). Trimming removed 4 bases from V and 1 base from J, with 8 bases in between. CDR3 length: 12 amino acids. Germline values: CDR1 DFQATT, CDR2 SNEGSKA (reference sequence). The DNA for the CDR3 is TGCAGTGCTAAACAGGCTTCCTACGAGCAGTACTTC. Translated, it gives CSAKQASYEQYF.

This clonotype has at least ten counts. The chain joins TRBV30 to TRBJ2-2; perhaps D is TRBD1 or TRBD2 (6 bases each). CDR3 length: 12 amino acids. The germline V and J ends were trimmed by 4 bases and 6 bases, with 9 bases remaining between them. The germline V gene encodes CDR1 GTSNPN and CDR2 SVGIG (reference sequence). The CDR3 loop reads CAWNGGAGELFF. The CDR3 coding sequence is TGTGCCTGGAACGGGGGCGCCGGGGAGCTGTTTTTT.